A single sample gave rise to the 21 T cell receptor beta chains below, sequenced in a study of beta chain features in type 1 diabetes. Expressed TCRB transcripts were sequenced because the entire RNA isolate underwent reverse transcription. The assay was immunoSEQ multiplex PCR, and TCRdb's table has in-frame clones only and misses some. The sample lists under 800,000 clones, roughly 15% occurring once. Specimen: naive CD4+ T cells from blood. The receptor set was obtained from a young man in good health.

The chain has TRBV4-1 and TRBJ1-1; D remains unclear. Trimming shortened V by 4 bases and J by 10 bases, and 16 bases separated the two germline ends. Germline CDR1 reads MGHRA; CDR2 reads YSYEKL. The CDR3 is 13 amino acids. The CDR3 loop reads CASSLVEDGRAFF. For the CDR3, the DNA is TGCGCCAGCAGCCTTGTGGAAGACGGGCGAGCTTTCTTT.

This clone has a handful of counts. The chain carries TRBV5-4 and TRBJ2-3; D gene uncertain. This CDR3 is built from 13 residues. V was trimmed by 1 base and J by 6 bases, leaving 9 bases between them. Germline V gives CDR1 SGHNT, CDR2 YYREEE (reference sequence). The DNA for the CDR3 is TGTGCCAGCAGCTTGAACCCTTCGGATACGCAGTATTTT. Translation: CASSLNPSDTQYF.

This clone has only a few counts. The chain carries TRBV28 and TRBJ2-7; a possible D gene is TRBD1 (5 bases). V shed 8 bases and J shed 2 bases, with 13 bases lying between them. Germline V lookup: CDR1 MDHEN, CDR2 SYDVKM. The CDR3 runs to 13 residues. The CDR3 region is CASHRGRAYEQYF. The CDR3 DNA is TGTGCCAGCCATAGGGGCAGGGCCTACGAGCAGTACTTC.

Points on this clone: A junction boundary mismatches the germline segment, possibly from a read error. The genes are TRBV5-1 and TRBJ2-5, with a weak D call TRBD2 (6 bases). Per the germline V gene, CDR1 is SGHRS and CDR2 is YFSETQ. CDR3 length: 14 amino acids. CDR3 coding DNA: TGCGCCAGCAGCTTCGGGGGTCGACAAGAGGCCCAGTACTTC. It yields the protein CASSFGGRQEAQYF.

The chain carries TRBV18 and TRBJ1-3, with 10 nucleotides matching TRBD1. Germline-derived CDR1 and CDR2 are KGHSH and LQKENI. This CDR3 is 17 amino acids long. With V trimmed by 1 base and J by 1 base, 4 bases remained unmatched. This CDR3 reads CASSPLSGQGSGNTIYF. The CDR3 nucleotides are TGTGCCAGCTCACCACTGTCGGGACAGGGGTCTGGAAACACCATATATTTT.

The J gene is TRBJ2-3, the V gene TRBV7-9; D might be TRBD1 or TRBD2, each matching 5 bases. The CDR3 loop spans 15 amino acids. The ends were cut back, 4 bases at V and 7 bases at J, with 18 bases in the middle. Germline-derived CDR1 and CDR2 are SEHNR and FQNEAQ (reference sequence). The CDR3 DNA reads as TGTGCCAGCAGCTCCTCAGGGTTTAAGGGACATACGCAGTATTTT. It codes for CASSSSGFKGHTQYF.

On this clone: Other DNA sequences in this sample translate to the same CDR3. V usage is TRBV4-1 and J usage is TRBJ2-3; D might be TRBD1 or TRBD2, each matching 5 bases. This CDR3 has 13 amino acids. Germline V CDR1 and CDR2: MGHRA, YSYEKL. Between the trimmed V and J ends, which lost 0 bases and 6 bases, there was a span of 7 bases. The CDR3 coding sequence is TGCGCCAGCAGCCAAGAGGGGACGGATACGCAGTATTTT. It codes for CASSQEGTDTQYF.

The rearrangement joins TRBV6-5 to TRBJ1-3; D not certain. The germline V and J ends were trimmed by 6 bases and 2 bases, with 14 bases remaining between them. The CDR3 length is 15 residues. Germline V CDR1 and CDR2: MNHEY, SVGAGI. The CDR3 loop is CASRRNILAGNTIYF. CDR3 DNA: TGTGCCAGCAGACGGAATATCTTGGCTGGAAACACCATATATTTT.

This CDR3 is CASSSLNNRRMYF. The CDR3 region has the DNA TGTGCCAGCAGTTCCCTTAATAACAGGAGGATGTACTTC. V and J are TRBV28 and TRBJ2-4; D may match TRBD1 or TRBD2 (5 bases each). Trimming removed 4 bases at V and 15 bases at J, with 19 bases between. The CDR3 runs 13 residues. Germline loops: CDR1 MDHEN, CDR2 SYDVKM.

This clone was seen a few times. The rearrangement uses TRBV6-7 and TRBJ2-1, with D perhaps matching TRBD1 (6 bases). TRBV6-7 is reported as an ORF; its role is uncertain. The CDR3 spans 17 residues. Trimming shortened V by 0 bases and J by 6 bases, and 18 bases separated the two germline ends. This chain's CDR3 is CASSYSPDSPWGNEQFF. For the CDR3, the DNA is TGTGCCAGCAGTTACTCACCGGACAGCCCATGGGGCAATGAGCAGTTCTTC.

This clone was detected only a few times. The chain carries TRBV6-5 and TRBJ2-7; 7 bases fit TRBD1. This CDR3 is built from 16 residues. The V and J ends lost 0 bases and 2 bases, in that order; junction bases with no gene match: 7. Germline CDR1 is MNHEY and CDR2 is SVGAGI. The CDR3 DNA sequence: TGTGCCAGCAGTTACTCTCGACAGGGTGGCCCCTACGAGCAGTACTTC. Its translation: CASSYSRQGGPYEQYF.

J is TRBJ2-1 and V is TRBV11-3; unclear D gene. This CDR3 contains 15 residues. Deletions cut 3 bases from V and 0 bases from J, with 9 bases between. Germline lookup yields CDR1 SGHNT and CDR2 YENEEA. The CDR3 here is CASSFGRSSYNEQFF. CDR3 bases: TGTGCCAGCAGCTTTGGCAGAAGCTCCTACAATGAGCAGTTCTTC.

The chain carries TRBV7-8 and TRBJ2-1; 10 bases map to TRBD2. The length of the CDR3 is 15 residues. Losses at the gene ends were 4 bases for V and 4 bases for J; bases not matched to a gene: 4. Germline values: CDR1 SGHVS, CDR2 FQNEAQ. CDR3 residues: CASSWTSGEYNEQFF. Written as DNA, the CDR3 is TGTGCCAGCAGCTGGACTAGCGGAGAGTACAATGAGCAGTTCTTC. The whole variable domain, filled in from reference TRBV7-8 and TRBJ2-1, reads GAGVSQSPRYKVAKRGQDVALRCDPISGHVSLFWYQQALGQGPEFLTYFQNEAQLDKSGLPSDRFFAERPEGSVSTLKIQRTQQEDSAVYLCASSWTSGEYNEQFFGPGTRLTVL.

The sample holds a few counts of this clone. The chain combines TRBV30 with TRBJ1-5, with 9 bases that match TRBD1. The CDR3 is 16 amino acids. CDR1 GTSNPN and CDR2 SVGIG come from the germline V gene (reference sequence). After removal of 5 bases from V and 2 bases from J, the junction contained 10 bases not matched to a gene. In DNA form, the CDR3 reads TGTGCCTGGGCCACAGGGGGCGCGGTGCGCAATCAGCCCCAGCATTTT. This sequence encodes CAWATGGAVRNQPQHF.

This chain joins TRBV4-1 and TRBJ2-3; the D is unclear. The CDR3 length is 16 residues. Trimming pared 0 bases from V and 2 bases from J, leaving 12 bases between. Germline loops: CDR1 MGHRA, CDR2 YSYEKL. The CDR3, as DNA: TGCGCCAGCAGCCAAGATAGGCGGCAATTCACAGATACGCAGTATTTT. Residues: CASSQDRRQFTDTQYF.

This clone was counted between two and nine times. V and J are TRBV4-3 and TRBJ2-4; D might be TRBD1 or TRBD2, each matching 6 bases. CDR1 and CDR2 (germline): LGHNA, YSLEER. This CDR3 spans 16 amino acids. V lost 0 bases and J lost 2, with 11 bases in between. In DNA, the CDR3 is TGCGCCAGCAGCCAAGAGAATGGGGGGCCCAAAAACATTCAGTACTTC. Protein sequence: CASSQENGGPKNIQYF.

This clone has only a few counts. This rearrangement joins TRBV15 to TRBJ2-7, with D possibly TRBD2 on 5 matching bases. The CDR3 covers 15 residues. V was pared by 0 bases and J by 3 bases, with 12 bases between. The V gene's germline CDR1 is LNHNV and CDR2 YYDKDF (reference sequence). CDR3 DNA: TGTGCCACCAGCAGAGATCTAGTGGGAGTCTACGAGCAGTACTTC. It codes for CATSRDLVGVYEQYF. Drawing the rest from reference TRBV15 and TRBJ2-7, the complete variable domain is DAMVIQNPRYQVTQFGKPVTLSCSQTLNHNVMYWYQQKSSQAPKLLFHYYDKDFNNEADTPDNFQSRRPNTSFCFLDIRSPGLGDTAMYLCATSRDLVGVYEQYFGPGTRLTVT.

The genes are TRBV28 and TRBJ2-7, with D tentatively TRBD1 (6 bases). The CDR3 loop spans 15 amino acids. Trimming stripped 6 bases from V and 5 bases from J, with 20 bases between. The V gene's germline CDR1 is MDHEN and CDR2 SYDVKM. The DNA of the CDR3 is TGTGCCAGCAGCCTACCCTCAGGGGAACGAAACGAGCAGTACTTC. It yields the protein CASSLPSGERNEQYF.

This clone was seen more than once but under ten times. The chain recombines TRBV7-9 with TRBJ1-2; TRBD1 agrees at 7 bases. The trim removed 5 bases at V and 6 bases at J, leaving 6 bases unmatched. In germline, CDR1 is SEHNR, CDR2 FQNEAQ (reference sequence). This CDR3 is built from 13 residues. The CDR3 nucleotides are TGTGCCAGCAGCCTCGACAGGGTTGATGGCTACACCTTC. Residues: CASSLDRVDGYTF.

The rearrangement links TRBV29-1 to TRBJ2-2, with D hard to call. This CDR3 comprises 11 residues. Trimming shortened V by 4 bases and J by 9 bases, and 9 bases separated the two germline ends. Germline CDR1 reads SQVTM; CDR2 reads ANQGSEA. CDR3 sequence (DNA): TGCAGCGTTGGTTACCGGCGGGAGCTGTTTTTT. It specifies CSVGYRRELFF.

V usage is TRBV25-1 and J usage is TRBJ1-2; 9 bases are a match to TRBD1. Germline V CDR1 and CDR2: MGHDK, SYGVNS. The CDR3 has 15 amino acids. V lost 4 bases to trimming and J lost 4 bases; unmatched junction nucleotides: 7. CDR3 in amino acids: CASSAAGTGIYGYTF. The CDR3 bases are TGTGCCAGCAGTGCTGCCGGGACAGGGATCTATGGCTACACCTTC.